This TCR beta chain was recorded in a study of response to subunit inactivated influenza vaccine. General observations from the study: Authors suggested that a seasonal influenza vaccination recruits few new T cells each time.

TCRdb recomputed calls from the RT-PCR reads with MiXCR, one row per CDR3 protein. The sample has 500,000 to 550,000 distinct CDR3 sequences, 7.5% to 8.5% seen once. This clonotype turned up a few times. What it recognizes is unknown. The TCR comes from a man aged 50 to 75 who received an inactivated influenza vaccine. The starting material was PBMCs from blood, obtained 23 months after vaccination.

CDR3 nucleotide sequence: TGCGCCAGCAGCCCGGACAGGGGGCTGAATGGCTACACCTTC. The encoded protein is CASSPDRGLNGYTF. V usage is TRBV5-1 and J usage is TRBJ1-2; 11 positions match TRBD1. Germline-derived CDR1 and CDR2 are SGHRS and YFSETQ. The CDR3 runs to 14 residues. The ends lost 4 bases at V and 6 bases at J; junction bases unmatched: 5.